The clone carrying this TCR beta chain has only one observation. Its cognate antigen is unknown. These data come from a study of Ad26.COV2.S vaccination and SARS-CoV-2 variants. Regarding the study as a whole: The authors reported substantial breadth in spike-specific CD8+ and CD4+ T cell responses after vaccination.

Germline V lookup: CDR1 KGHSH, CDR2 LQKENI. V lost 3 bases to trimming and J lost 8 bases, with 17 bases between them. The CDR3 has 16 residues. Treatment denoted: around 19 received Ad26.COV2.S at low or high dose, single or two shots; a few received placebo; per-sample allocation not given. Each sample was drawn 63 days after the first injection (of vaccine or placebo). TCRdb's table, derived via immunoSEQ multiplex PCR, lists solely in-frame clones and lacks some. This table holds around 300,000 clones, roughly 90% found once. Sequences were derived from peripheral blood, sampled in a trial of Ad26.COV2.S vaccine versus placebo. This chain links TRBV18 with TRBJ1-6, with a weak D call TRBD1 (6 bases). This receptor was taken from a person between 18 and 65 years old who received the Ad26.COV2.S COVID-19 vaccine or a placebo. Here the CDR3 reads CASSPSRRGRYSPLHF. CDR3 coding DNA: TGTGCCAGCTCACCGTCCCGACGGGGGCGGTATTCACCCCTCCACTTT.